The clone carrying this T cell receptor beta chain was detected many times. It was genomic DNA that served as the template for profiling TCR beta VDJ and CDR3. MiXCR, applied by TCRdb to the reads, yields one record per CDR3 protein. The table has about 160,000 distinct CDR3 sequences, 45% to 55% seen once. This specimen belongs to a study of CD8+CD57+ T cells in acquired aplastic anemia. Whoever was chosen for sequencing had shown CD8+CD57+ cell expansion by flow cytometry. Severe acquired aplastic anemia affected all patients. CDR1 MNHNS and CDR2 SASEGT come from the germline V gene. Trimming took off 8 bases at V and 4 bases at J, with 8 bases between the two ends. The CDR3 runs to 12 residues.

Sequencing input: sorted CD4+, CD8+, or CD8+CD57+ T cells (not recorded which) from PBMCs. The sequence was collected from a human donor with aplastic anemia. The gene calls are TRBV6-1 and TRBJ2-2; D is uncertain. The CDR3 sequence is CASGVFTGELFF. CDR3 in DNA: TGTGCCAGCGGGGTGTTCACCGGGGAGCTGTTTTTT.